The following is a TCR beta chain sequence with its context. These data belong to a study of CD8 T cells in Susac syndrome. With V trimmed by 3 bases and J by 4 bases, 10 bases remained unmatched. From germline, CDR1 is LGHNA and CDR2 YSLEER. The length of the CDR3 is 16 residues. The RNA, about 0.5 to 1 ug, was put through reverse transcription using random hexamers. From the immunoSEQ multiplex PCR reads, TCRdb called clonotypes with MiXCR, one entry per CDR3 protein. The sample consists of about 130,000 distinct CDR3 sequences, more than 90% of them appearing once. This TCR came from a human donor with Susac syndrome. J is TRBJ2-7 and V is TRBV4-3; TRBD2 aligns across 9 bases. The material sequenced was CD8+ T cells from PBMCs. In DNA, the CDR3 is TGCGCCAGCAGCCAGGCCCATAGCGGGAGACCGTACGAGCAGTACTTC. Translated: CASSQAHSGRPYEQYF.